This T cell receptor (beta chain) was sequenced in a study of T cells in Graves' hyperthyroidism and ophthalmopathy (dated by TCRdb to 2018 to 2020). At the level of the whole study: Peripheral blood was collected at initial diagnosis, before any treatment. To identify TCR V-J signatures that set the groups apart, the researchers used a discovery cohort of about a hundred patients, made up of about 44 with Graves' ophthalmopathy and approximately 57 with stable Graves' hyperthyroidism. Whether ophthalmopathy could be predicted prospectively was tested in an independent validation cohort made up of approximately 19 hyperthyroidism patients plus 17 patients who later progressed to ophthalmopathy. The 100 discovery patients were divided at random into training and test sets in a 7:3 ratio. Thyroid tissue and blood T-cell repertoires from about six Graves' hyperthyroidism patients were also compared in the study. After sampling, hyperthyroidism patients received methimazole starting at 30 mg daily, and ophthalmopathy patients received high-dose intravenous methylprednisolone. The paper describes TCR Vbeta CDR3 sequencing of 120 to 150 peripheral blood samples, made up of about 41 ophthalmopathy patients, 70 to 75 hyperthyroidism patients and 17 progressor patients. Study-wide conclusions, independent of this receptor: No statistical method was used to fix the sample size in advance, and group allocation was not hidden from the investigators. During validation, the model predicted progression to ophthalmopathy a median of approximately 6.5 months ahead of onset, with more than 60% sensitivity and roughly 75% specificity. Blood samples also contained most of the expanded thyroid clonotypes (frequency above 0.001), which suggests that blood repertoires may reflect thyroid immune responses. In cross-validation, a model built on a 13 V-J signature told ophthalmopathy apart from stable hyperthyroidism with less than 90% sensitivity and approximately 81% specificity, and in testing the same model reached 80%/75%.

CDR1 MGHDK and CDR2 SYGVNS are derived from the germline V gene. Trimming accounts for 1 base at V and 4 bases at J, while the number of junction bases matched to no gene is 5. The CDR3 sequence holds 17 residues, the cysteine and phenylalanine included. Just the 51-base CDR3 DNA is kept, in frame starting at base 1. In the ophthalmopathy patients, disease was moderately to severely active, with a Clinical Activity Score of 3 or more, a NOSPECS grade of 4 or more, and a duration of less than 3 months. Exclusion was applied to patients with uncontrolled infections, other autoimmune diseases, pregnancy or lactation. Diagnoses were established on the basis of clinical symptoms, serum thyroxine and TRAb, thyroid ultrasound, and orbital computed tomography. PBMCs were isolated from 10 ml of fresh peripheral blood by Ficoll-Paque density gradient centrifugation. Total RNA was extracted with Trizol reagent, and quality was checked on an Agilent 2100 Bioanalyzer.

This clonotype came up many times. Its antigen is not yet known. No base quality information exists; no much larger clone differs at one position. The TCR beta CDR3 regions were amplified from RNA transcripts. The TCR CDR3 was subjected to a first round of RT-PCR using the HTBI primer set and the Qiagen OneStep RT-PCR kit. The libraries were constructed in a second round of multiplex PCR and then size-selected and purified. The libraries were sequenced on an Illumina HiSeq2000 using paired-end 100 bp reads. In the original analysis: SOAPnuke was used to process the raw data, with reads discarded if the reads contained adapters or uncalled bases, had a mean Phred below 15, or lacked an exact constant-primer or identifier match. High-quality paired reads were merged with COPE v1.2.5, and unique nucleotide sequences were defined as clonotypes. Clonotypes were aligned to IMGT TRBV, TRBD and TRBJ reference segments using MiTCR v1.1. Analysis was restricted to V-J combinations with a frequency above 0.0001, which covered about 99% of repertoires. The TCS score was defined as F50 (clonal expansion) divided by E x V (chaos), with BLOSUM62-based TCRdist calculated between CDR3 peptides within each V-J. Welch's t-statistics and random forest reduced 450 to 600 V-J features to 10 to 15, which were used in a naive Bayes classifier (R e1071). Using fastp at Q25 and MiXCR, TCRdb reprocessed the public reads and kept productive beta chains. For every CDR3 protein sequence, its rows merge into one entry that carries the most common genes and DNA. The V and J calls here are based on TCRdb, not the publication. For this sample the table gives a few hundred thousand distinct CDR3 sequences, of which approximately 14% were detected only once. The top ten clonotypes cover 34% of the sample.

This clonotype was sampled from a middle-aged woman with Graves' ophthalmopathy. Recombination connected TRBV25-1 to TRBJ2-3; the junction holds 13 bases that match TRBD2. The sequenced material came from blood. For the CDR3, the sequence is CASSESRTSGSSDTQYF. The nucleotides read TGTGCCAGCAGTGAATCCAGGACTAGCGGGAGTTCAGATACGCAGTATTTT.